These 26 T cell receptor beta chains originate from one sample sequenced in a study of spatial heterogeneity in lung cancer. In TCRdb, the 5' RACE reads were re-called with MiXCR into one record per CDR3 protein. Of about 36,000 distinct CDR3 sequences in the sample, 5.2% are singletons; the top ten hold around 30%. Time point here: sample taken at primary tumor resection. Material for sequencing was whole RNA from tumor, nontumor lung or frozen PBMC, left unsorted. The sample was PBMCs, taken at surgery. These receptors were obtained from a female donor with early-stage non-small cell lung cancer.

This clonotype has a count of ten or more. V is TRBV12-3 or TRBV12-4 and J is TRBJ1-4; no reliable D call. V shed 6 bases and J shed 6 bases, with 8 bases lying between them. The CDR3 is 12 amino acids. For the CDR3, the DNA is TGTGCCAGCAGCGGCAGCGATGAAAAACTGTTTTTT. Translating it yields CASSGSDEKLFF.

This clonotype was recorded at least ten times. The chain uses TRBV6-2 or TRBV6-3 and TRBJ2-1, with 10 bases aligning to TRBD2. V shed 5 bases, J shed 4 bases, and the junction held 5 bases outside the gene matches. The CDR3 length is 15 residues. Germline assignment: CDR1 MNHEY and CDR2 SVGEGT. CDR3 in amino acids: CASSATSGAYNEQFF. In nucleotides, the CDR3 is TGTGCCAGCAGTGCCACTAGCGGGGCGTACAATGAGCAGTTCTTC.

The DNA of the CDR3 is TGCAGTGCCTTCCGACTAGCTATCTACGAGCAGTACTTC. It specifies CSAFRLAIYEQYF. This chain connects TRBV20-1 to TRBJ2-7; 7 nucleotides match TRBD2. Germline V gives CDR1 DFQATT, CDR2 SNEGSKA (reference sequence). The CDR3 has 13 amino acids. V trimming: 6 bases; J trimming: 3 bases; junction bases outside the gene matches: 8.

In its sample, this clonotype was seen many times. V is TRBV20-1 and J is TRBJ2-1; D unresolved. The V and J ends lost 0 bases and 6 bases respectively, with 9 bases between them. This CDR3 is built from 13 residues. Germline assignment: CDR1 DFQATT and CDR2 SNEGSKA (reference sequence). CDR3 residues: CSARDPLGNEQFF. CDR3 nucleotides: TGCAGTGCTAGAGATCCCCTGGGCAATGAGCAGTTCTTC.

This clonotype showed up many times. V and J are TRBV5-1 and TRBJ1-1; 10 nucleotides align to TRBD1. Germline V CDR1 and CDR2: SGHRS, YFSETQ. Unmatched junction bases numbered 11, after V lost 2 bases and J lost 13 bases. CDR3 size: 14 residues. The CDR3 DNA is TGCGCCAGCAGCTTTTCGGGACAGGGGAATGTTGTTTTCTTT. Protein sequence: CASSFSGQGNVVFF.

This clonotype was counted between two and nine times. The rearrangement uses TRBV5-1 and TRBJ2-7; the match to TRBD2 covers 8 bases. The CDR3 length is 16 residues. CDR1 and CDR2 from the germline V gene are SGHRS and YFSETQ. J was trimmed by 5 bases and V by 5 bases; bases with no gene match: 15. CDR3 DNA: TGCGCCAGCAGTCTCTCTTGGGGCGGGGGGCCCCACGAGCAGTACTTC. Protein product: CASSLSWGGGPHEQYF.

The chain couples TRBV5-1 to TRBJ2-2; D is possibly TRBD2 (6 bases). CDR1 is SGHRS and CDR2 is YFSETQ in the germline V gene. Trimming took 4 bases from V and 1 from J, leaving 14 bases between them. The CDR3 totals 16 residues. CDR3 loop: CASSPSRGWNTGELFF. In DNA form, the CDR3 reads TGCGCCAGCAGCCCATCGCGGGGATGGAACACCGGGGAGCTGTTTTTT.

This clonotype was seen at least ten times. The chain combines TRBV18 with TRBJ2-7; 10 positions match TRBD1. Trimming cost V 5 bases and J 5 bases; bases outside gene matches: 6. Germline values: CDR1 KGHSH, CDR2 LQKENI. The CDR3 spans 14 residues. For the CDR3, the DNA is TGTGCCAGCTCAAGCGGGACAGGGGCCAACGAGCAGTACTTC. Residues: CASSSGTGANEQYF.

This clonotype was counted ten times or more. This sequence joins TRBV7-2 and TRBJ1-5; D not certain. CDR3 size: 15 residues. CDR1 and CDR2 from the germline V gene are SGHTA and FQGNSA. V shed 2 bases and J shed 1 base, with 9 bases lying between them. CDR3 residues: CASSLYWGSNQPQHF. In DNA form, the CDR3 reads TGTGCCAGCAGCTTATATTGGGGAAGCAATCAGCCCCAGCATTTT.

This clonotype was observed a few times. The chain recombines TRBV6-2 or TRBV6-3 with TRBJ2-3; D ambiguous. The CDR3 covers 15 residues. V was shortened by 6 bases and J by 6 bases, with 19 bases between the two germline ends. Germline V gene lookup returns CDR1 MNHEY and CDR2 SVGEGT. In nucleotides, the CDR3 is TGTGCCAGCAGGCCTACTACGCTGCCTTGGGATACGCAGTATTTT. Amino acid sequence: CASRPTTLPWDTQYF.

This clonotype has ten or more counts. V and J are TRBV5-1 and TRBJ2-3; TRBD1 matches at 8 bases. CDR3 length equals 15 residues. After removal of 1 base from V and 5 bases from J, the junction contained 6 bases not matched to a gene. CDR1 SGHRS and CDR2 YFSETQ come from the germline V gene. The DNA of the CDR3 is TGCGCCAGCAGCTTGCCGGACAGGGATCGAGATACGCAGTATTTT. Its translation is CASSLPDRDRDTQYF.

The chain joins TRBV14 to TRBJ2-2; D perhaps matches TRBD1 (6 bases). The V gene lost 5 bases and the J gene lost 6 bases, with 13 bases spanning the gap. The CDR3 is 14 amino acids. Per the germline V gene, CDR1 is SGHDN and CDR2 is FVKESK. The CDR3 loop is CASSSNRDPGELFF. The CDR3 nucleotides are TGTGCCAGCAGCTCAAACAGGGACCCCGGGGAGCTGTTTTTT.

V and J are TRBV3-1 and TRBJ2-1, with 11 bases matching TRBD2. The CDR3 is 18 amino acids. Germline CDR1 is LGHDT and CDR2 is YNNKEL (reference sequence). Trimming removed 1 base from V and 10 bases from J; junction bases left unmatched: 15. The CDR3 nucleotides are TGTGCCAGCAGCCAAGCTTGGGGCGGTAGCGGGGGGGGCGAAGAGCAGTTCTTC. It yields the protein CASSQAWGGSGGGEEQFF.

This clonotype was recorded many times. The chain is built from TRBV4-1 and TRBJ1-4; no clear D gene. The CDR3 consists of 17 residues. Trimming cost V 3 bases and J 0 bases, with 14 bases left between them. Per the germline V gene, CDR1 is MGHRA and CDR2 is YSYEKL. CDR3 in amino acids: CASSHLVRGPTNEKLFF. CDR3 in DNA: TGCGCCAGCAGCCACCTGGTCCGGGGTCCAACTAATGAAAAACTGTTTTTT.

This clonotype appeared many times. The chain combines TRBV28 with TRBJ2-6, with 10 nucleotides matching TRBD2. Trimming took 6 bases from V and 0 from J; bases not matched to a gene: 8. This CDR3 has 18 residues. Germline V CDR1 and CDR2: MDHEN, SYDVKM. In DNA, the CDR3 is TGTGCCAGCAGCCAACGAAGCGGGAGGGCCTCTGGGGCCAACGTCCTGACTTTC. This translates into CASSQRSGRASGANVLTF.

A word on this clonotype: This may arise from a read error, as a much more abundant clone is one base away. As the CDR3 is not closed by the conserved phenylalanine or tryptophan, this likely results from a read error. The chain combines TRBV7-8 with TRBJ2-3; the D is unclear. The CDR3 is 12 residues long. CDR1 is SGHVS, CDR2 FQNEAQ, per germline. The V end was cut by 5 bases, the J end by 6 bases, with 9 bases between. The CDR3 DNA reads as TGTGCCAGCAGCGTGAGGCGGGATACGCAGTATTCT. Translation: CASSVRRDTQYS.

This clonotype was seen at least ten times. The chain joins TRBV4-3 to TRBJ1-1, with a tentative D call TRBD1 (6 bases). V lost 4 bases and J lost 1, with 13 bases in between. This CDR3 region has 15 residues. Looked up from germline, CDR1 is LGHNA and CDR2 is YSLEER. CDR3 coding DNA: TGCGCCAGCAGCCCCGTCAGGACAGAGAACACTGAAGCTTTCTTT. As protein: CASSPVRTENTEAFF.

This clonotype has more than one count but fewer than ten. The chain links TRBV20-1 to TRBJ2-5; TRBD1 matches 8 bases. V was clipped by 6 bases and J by 3 bases; unmatched bases: 6. The CDR3 covers 13 residues. Germline CDR1 reads DFQATT; CDR2 reads SNEGSKA (reference sequence). The CDR3 spells CSAMQGAEETQYF. CDR3 sequence (DNA): TGCAGTGCAATGCAGGGGGCCGAAGAGACCCAGTACTTC.

This chain joins TRBV5-1 and TRBJ2-1; 11 bases map to TRBD2. The germline gives CDR1 SGHRS, CDR2 YFSETQ. The CDR3 length is 20 residues. Unmatched junction bases numbered 11, after V lost 0 bases and J lost 0 bases. The CDR3 DNA is TGCGCCAGCAGCTTGGCCAGAGGAACTAGCGGGGGCCACTCCTACAATGAGCAGTTCTTC. Translation: CASSLARGTSGGHSYNEQFF.

This clonotype showed up many times. The V gene is TRBV7-8, the J gene TRBJ1-2; 10 nucleotides match TRBD1. With 1 base clipped from V and 3 bases from J, the junction kept 2 bases outside the gene matches. CDR1 is SGHVS and CDR2 is FQNEAQ in the germline V gene. There are 15 residues in the CDR3. CDR3 residues: CASSLGGQGYYGYTF. For the CDR3, the DNA is TGTGCCAGCAGCTTAGGGGGACAGGGGTACTATGGCTACACCTTC.

This clonotype was picked up many times. The CDR3 loop is CASSLVTGNYGYTF. CDR3 DNA: TGTGCCAGCAGCTTAGTGACAGGGAACTATGGCTACACCTTC. The J gene is TRBJ1-2, the V gene TRBV7-2; 7 bases are a match to TRBD1. Germline CDR1 and CDR2: SGHTA and FQGNSA. The length of the CDR3 is 14 residues. The J segment lost 2 bases and the V segment lost 1 base, leaving 1 base of the junction unmatched.

This clonotype was counted ten times or more. The DNA of the CDR3 is TGTGCCAGCAGCTCCGCCTGGACCGCTAGCTACGAGCAGTACTTC. Translated, it gives CASSSAWTASYEQYF. This chain links TRBV7-2 with TRBJ2-7, with D unresolved. Looked up from germline, CDR1 is SGHTA and CDR2 is FQGNSA. The V end was cut by 4 bases, the J end by 3 bases, with 16 bases between. The CDR3 sequence is 15 residues long.

This clonotype occurred many times. This sequence joins TRBV6-5 and TRBJ2-7; D ambiguous. Trimming removed 5 bases from V and 2 bases from J, with 13 bases in between. The germline V gene encodes CDR1 MNHEY and CDR2 SVGAGI. CDR3 length equals 14 residues. The CDR3 reads CASSRPRAPYEQYF. In DNA form, the CDR3 reads TGTGCCAGCAGTCGACCCCGAGCCCCCTACGAGCAGTACTTC.

This clonotype was seen more than once but under ten times. Possible read error: a much larger clone is one base away. Here the CDR3 omits its conserved ending phenylalanine or tryptophan, so a read error is the likely source. The rearrangement links TRBV5-1 to TRBJ2-5; D call uncertain. Trimming took off 3 bases at V and 1 base at J, with 7 bases between the two ends. The germline V gene has CDR1 SGHRS and CDR2 YFSETQ. This CDR3 spans 13 amino acids. CDR3 sequence reads: CASSSQRQETQYS. CDR3 nucleotides: TGCGCCAGCAGCTCCCAGCGCCAAGAGACCCAGTACTCC.

This clonotype has ten or more counts. This chain joins TRBV5-1 and TRBJ2-7; 7 bases are shared with TRBD1. V shed 3 bases and J 1 base; nucleotides not matched to a gene: 7. The CDR3 extends over 15 amino acids. Germline values: CDR1 SGHRS, CDR2 YFSETQ. Written as DNA, the CDR3 is TGCGCCAGCAGCTCCCGACCGGGACAGTCCTACGAGCAGTACTTC. This gives the protein CASSSRPGQSYEQYF.

The table lists this clonotype with a few counts. V usage is TRBV20-1 and J usage is TRBJ2-1; tentatively, D is TRBD2 (5 bases). CDR3 length equals 14 residues. The germline V and J ends were trimmed by 2 bases and 4 bases, with 12 bases remaining between them. Germline loops: CDR1 DFQATT, CDR2 SNEGSKA (reference sequence). The CDR3 sequence: CSARLAFRYNEQFF. The CDR3 coding sequence is TGCAGTGCTAGACTAGCCTTCAGATACAATGAGCAGTTCTTC.